Sequencing of this T cell receptor (beta chain) was carried out in a study of T cells in localized non-small cell lung cancer. Generated by immunoSEQ multiplex PCR, the TCRdb table keeps only in-frame clones and is missing some. The sample consists of about 57,000 clones, 80% to 95% of them appearing once. This clone came up a few times. The V and J ends lost 4 bases and 0 bases respectively, with 7 bases between them. Germline CDR1 reads SNHLY; CDR2 reads FYNNEI. This CDR3 contains 13 residues. J is TRBJ2-7 and V is TRBV2; no clear D gene. The sample was peripheral blood, taken before any cancer treatment. This receptor was obtained from a man aged 35-75 years with stage I lung adenocarcinoma. The CDR3 nucleotides read TGTGCCAGCAGTGCAGGATTCTCCTACGAGCAGTACTTC. This encodes CASSAGFSYEQYF.